The 10 T cell receptor beta chains below all came from one sample that was sequenced in a study of T-cell memory formation after mild COVID-19. TCRdb redid the calling of the 5' RACE reads with MiXCR, one entry per CDR3 protein. The table shows over 30,000 distinct CDR3 sequences, with roughly 11% occurring only once. The sample consisted of PBMCs or a T cell subset sorted from them (not recorded which). The receptors were gathered from a man between 18 and 29 years old who had mild COVID-19 (a few samples of this study predate the infection). Cell type and time point are not known.

Concerning this clonotype itself: With a much larger clone just one base away, this may be a read error. This rearrangement joins TRBV15 to TRBJ1-1; D is unclear. Germline lookup yields CDR1 LNHNV and CDR2 YYDKDF (reference sequence). CDR3 size: 14 residues. The chain's CDR3 is CATSRDPLNTEALF. The CDR3 DNA sequence: TGTGCCACCAGCAGAGATCCACTGAACACTGAAGCTTTATTT.

V and J are TRBV29-1 and TRBJ2-2, with a weak D call TRBD2 (5 bases). The germline V gene encodes CDR1 SQVTM and CDR2 ANQGSEA. The V end lost 5 bases, the J end lost 0 bases, and 10 bases lay between the germline ends. The CDR3 is 14 amino acids. The CDR3 coding sequence is TGCAGCGTTCGAGAGGGTACGAACACCGGGGAGCTGTTTTTT. Translation gives CSVREGTNTGELFF.

This clonotype was counted many times. This rearrangement joins TRBV10-3 to TRBJ2-7, with D perhaps TRBD1 (5 bases). Germline lookup yields CDR1 ENHRY and CDR2 SYGVKD. CDR3 length equals 14 residues. Between the trimmed V and J ends, which lost 2 bases and 4 bases, there was a span of 12 bases. This chain's CDR3 is CAISERGLGYEQYF. In DNA form, the CDR3 reads TGTGCCATCAGTGAGAGGGGCCTTGGATACGAGCAGTACTTC.

This clonotype has a handful of counts. This rearrangement joins TRBV7-2 to TRBJ2-2; the match to TRBD2 covers 16 bases. The CDR3 contains 18 residues. CDR1 and CDR2 from the germline V gene are SGHTA and FQGNSA. V trimming: 5 bases; J trimming: 7 bases; junction bases outside the gene matches: 10. The CDR3 spells CASSPTGTSGGAYGELFF. The CDR3 DNA reads as TGTGCCAGCAGCCCCACCGGGACTAGCGGGGGGGCCTACGGGGAGCTGTTTTTT.

Ten or more counts support this clonotype. This rearrangement joins TRBV12-3 or TRBV12-4 to TRBJ2-3, with 7 bases identical to TRBD2. J was trimmed by 0 bases and V by 0 bases; bases with no gene match: 6. The CDR3 length is 17 residues. CDR3 region: CASSLAGRGPSTDTQYF. DNA of the CDR3: TGTGCCAGCAGTTTAGCGGGGAGGGGTCCTAGCACAGATACGCAGTATTTT.

This clonotype occurred many times. The V and J genes are TRBV12-3 or TRBV12-4 and TRBJ2-5, with a weak D call TRBD2 (7 bases). The length of the CDR3 is 14 residues. V was shortened by 7 bases and J by 1 base, with 13 bases between the two germline ends. The CDR3 loop reads CASTFGGPQETQYF. As DNA, the CDR3 is TGTGCCAGCACTTTCGGGGGGCCCCAAGAGACCCAGTACTTC.

This clonotype was found many times. The chain's CDR3 is CSVVPAGYTF. CDR3 bases: TGCAGCGTTGTCCCGGCGGGCTACACCTTC. This chain uses TRBV29-1 with TRBJ1-2; D unclear. Deletions cut 4 bases from V and 8 bases from J, with 8 bases between. Germline assignment: CDR1 SQVTM and CDR2 ANQGSEA. This CDR3 spans 10 amino acids.

This clonotype showed up many times. V and J are TRBV7-9 and TRBJ2-2, with a weak D call TRBD2 (5 bases). V dropped 5 bases and J dropped 7 bases, with 11 bases sitting between them. The CDR3 contains 13 residues. Germline assignment: CDR1 SEHNR and CDR2 FQNEAQ (reference sequence). CDR3 sequence (DNA): TGTGCCAGCAGCGCCCGGGAATACGGGGAGCTGTTTTTT. Protein sequence: CASSAREYGELFF.

This clonotype was found many times. The chain carries TRBV7-3 and TRBJ2-5; 11 bases are a match to TRBD2. The trim removed 3 bases at V and 6 bases at J, leaving 3 bases unmatched. From germline, CDR1 is SGHTA and CDR2 FQGTGA. The CDR3 is 14 amino acids. The CDR3 region has the DNA TGTGCCAGCAGCTTTAGCGGGGGGGGCCAGACCCAGTACTTC. As protein: CASSFSGGGQTQYF. Using reference TRBV7-3 and TRBJ2-5 for the parts outside the CDR3, the full variable domain is GAGVSQTPSNKVTEKGKYVELRCDPISGHTALYWYRQSLGQGPEFLIYFQGTGAADDSGLPNDRFFAVRPEGSVSTLKIQRTERGDSAVYLCASSFSGGGQTQYFGPGTRLLVL.

This clonotype was seen repeatedly, ten times or more. CDR3: CATSDGPTETQYF. The CDR3 DNA is TGTGCCACCAGTGATGGTCCTACGGAGACCCAGTACTTC. The chain combines TRBV24-1 with TRBJ2-5, with D uncertain. The germline gives CDR1 KGHDR, CDR2 SFDVKD. Trimming removed 3 bases at V and 5 bases at J, with 9 bases between. The length of the CDR3 is 13 residues.